These T cell receptor beta chains were read from a single sample in a study of blood T cells in healthy people across ages. TCRdb reanalysed the 5' RACE reads using MiXCR and keeps one entry per CDR3 protein. This table has about 1 million distinct CDR3 sequences, approximately 25% appearing once. The same data also contributed to another study, on T cells of mothers and their children.

The sample comprised blood. Receptors originate from a girl aged 2 to 9 in good health. Each CDR3 is given with its conserved first and last residue. The D gene is left open where the match is weak. Clone size, where shown, is once, few, many, or a class for clones that have expanded.

cdr3_nt cdr3_aa clone_size j_call v_call d_call
TGCAGTGCTAGGGAACCGGACACGCTTCGCTACGAGCAGTACTTC CSAREPDTLRYEQYF few TRBJ2-7 TRBV20-1 -
TGTGCCAGCAGTCCGACGGTAGGGGGCTTCTCTGGAAACACCATATATTTT CASSPTVGGFSGNTIYF - TRBJ1-3 TRBV27 TRBD1
TGTGCCAGCAGTGACCGGGACCCTAATGAAAAACTGTTTTTT CASSDRDPNEKLFF - TRBJ1-4 TRBV6-1 -
TGTGCCAGCAGCTTGAGGAACTACAATGAGCAGTTCTTC CASSLRNYNEQFF few TRBJ2-1 TRBV12-3/TRBV12-4 -
TGTGCCAGCAGCGGGGGGACGGAAGAAGAAGCTTTCTTT CASSGGTEEEAFF - TRBJ1-1 TRBV9 -
TGCGCCAGCAGCCAAGAGTCCGGAAACACCATATATTTT CASSQESGNTIYF many TRBJ1-3 TRBV4-3 -
TGCAGTGCTAGCGGACTAGCGGGAAGAGTGGACAATGAGCAGTTCTTC CSASGLAGRVDNEQFF few TRBJ2-1 TRBV20-1 TRBD2
TGTGCTAGTGGTCCAACTAGTTATGTACCTCTTGAGCAGTTCTTC CASGPTSYVPLEQFF - TRBJ2-1 TRBV12-5 -
TGTGCCAGCAGCTTGATACAGAGCCCCTACGAGCAGTACTTC CASSLIQSPYEQYF few TRBJ2-7 TRBV5-6 -
TGTGCCAGCAGCGATACAAGGCAGGGGCTCTACCAAGAGACCCAGTACTTC CASSDTRQGLYQETQYF - TRBJ2-5 TRBV7-9 -
TGTGCCAGCAACCAAGGCCCCATCGGGACACTGAACACTGAAGCTTTCTTT CASNQGPIGTLNTEAFF - TRBJ1-1 TRBV7-8 -
TGTGCCAGCAGGGTTGGAAACACCATATATTTT CASRVGNTIYF few TRBJ1-3 TRBV6-1 -
TGTGCCAGCAGTCCATGGGTAATAGCGGGAGGACCTCTCTACGAGCAGTACTTC CASSPWVIAGGPLYEQYF few TRBJ2-7 TRBV28 TRBD2
TGTGCCAGCAGACAGGGGGCAGTGGAGACCCAGTACTTC CASRQGAVETQYF few TRBJ2-5 TRBV6-1 TRBD1
TGCGCCAGCAGCCCACGACTGACCAATCAGCCCCAGCATTTT CASSPRLTNQPQHF - TRBJ1-5 TRBV4-1 -
TGTGCCAGCAGTTTACAATATAGCAATCAGCCCCAGCATTTT CASSLQYSNQPQHF - TRBJ1-5 TRBV28 -
TGCAGTGCGAATCGGGACATACGCACAGATACGCAGTATTTT CSANRDIRTDTQYF - TRBJ2-3 TRBV20-1 -
TGTGCCAGCACTCCGACTAGCGGGAGTTGGGAGACCCAGTACTTC CASTPTSGSWETQYF - TRBJ2-5 TRBV28 TRBD2
TGTGCCAGCAGTTTTGAGTCGGGATACGAGCAGTACTTC CASSFESGYEQYF few TRBJ2-7 TRBV27 -